The 7 T cell receptor beta chains given below trace back to one sample, sequenced in a study of cytomegalovirus exposure and HLA in healthy donors. The PCR had 60 Vbeta and 13 Jbeta primers. The data were produced by immunoSEQ multiplex PCR, yet TCRdb's version contains in-frame clones alone and is incomplete. Here the sample spans 95,000 to 100,000 clones, around 79% being singletons. Sequencing used PBMCs. Receptors were obtained from a woman aged 40 to 49 in good health and CMV-seronegative.

Note on this clone: At one end, the junction sequence differs from germline, possibly due to a read error. The gene calls are TRBV7-9 and TRBJ2-5; 10 nucleotides line up with TRBD2. From germline, CDR1 is SEHNR and CDR2 FQNEAQ (reference sequence). The CDR3 contains 17 residues. CDR3 protein: CSSSHSLLAGDQETQYF. CDR3 nucleotide sequence: TGTTCCAGCAGCCATAGCCTCCTAGCGGGAGACCAAGAGACCCAGTACTTC.

This sequence joins TRBV30 and TRBJ2-6; D possibly corresponds to TRBD2 (7 bases). The germline gives CDR1 GTSNPN, CDR2 SVGIG (reference sequence). The ends were cut back, 0 bases at V and 4 bases at J, with 13 bases in the middle. CDR3 length equals 16 residues. The CDR3 is CAWSVGGGAGANVLTF. The CDR3 region has the DNA TGTGCCTGGAGTGTAGGGGGAGGGGCGGGGGCCAACGTCCTGACTTTC.

The V and J genes are TRBV11-2 and TRBJ2-1, with D possibly being TRBD2 (6 bases). The V end lost 1 base, the J end lost 7 bases, and 11 bases lay between the germline ends. The germline CDR1 and CDR2 sequences are SGHAT and FQNNGV. This CDR3 is built from 14 residues. The CDR3 protein is CASSLAGAGNEQFF. The CDR3 region has the DNA TGTGCCAGCAGCTTAGCGGGAGCCGGTAATGAGCAGTTCTTC.

This rearrangement joins TRBV11-2 to TRBJ2-2, with D unresolved. The V gene's germline CDR1 is SGHAT and CDR2 FQNNGV. V dropped 4 bases and J dropped 7 bases, with 7 bases sitting between them. This CDR3 comprises 12 residues. CDR3 coding DNA: TGTGCCAGCAGCTCCCATAGCGGGGAGCTGTTTTTT. It is translated as CASSSHSGELFF.

CDR3 amino acids: CASSYTSGGASGELFF. CDR3 nucleotide sequence: TGTGCCAGCAGCTATACTAGCGGGGGGGCCTCCGGGGAGCTGTTTTTT. This chain links TRBV5-4 with TRBJ2-2, with 13 bases matching TRBD2. The CDR3 has 16 amino acids. Germline V gene data show CDR1 as SGHNT and CDR2 as YYREEE (reference sequence). Trimming at V came to 3 bases and at J to 6 bases, leaving 5 bases not matched to a gene. The full variable domain, rest sourced from reference TRBV5-4 and TRBJ2-2, is ETGVTQSPTHLIKTRGQQVTLRCSSQSGHNTVSWYQQALGQGPQFIFQYYREEENGRGNFPPRFSGLQFPNYSSELNVNALELDDSALYLCASSYTSGGASGELFFGEGSRLTVL.

The chain is built from TRBV4-2 and TRBJ2-4; 12 positions match TRBD2. CDR1 is LGHNA and CDR2 is YNFKEQ in the germline V gene. The CDR3 contains 22 residues. With V trimmed by 0 bases and J by 0 bases, 15 bases remained unmatched. The CDR3 is CASSQDPPLAGGTALAKNIQYF. In DNA form, the CDR3 reads TGTGCCAGCAGCCAAGATCCGCCACTAGCGGGGGGCACCGCACTAGCCAAAAACATTCAGTACTTC.

The chain carries TRBV18 and TRBJ2-2; 14 nucleotides align to TRBD2. Germline V gene lookup returns CDR1 KGHSH and CDR2 LQKENI. Trimming removed 3 bases from V and 4 bases from J; junction bases left unmatched: 13. This CDR3 has 20 amino acids. In DNA form, the CDR3 reads TGTGCCAGCTCACCCCTGAAGGGGACTAGCGGGAGAAAGGGCACCGGGGAGCTGTTTTTT. Its translation is CASSPLKGTSGRKGTGELFF.